These T cell receptor beta chains were read from a single sample in a study of blood T cell repertoires in COVID-19. Clones were sequenced by immunoSEQ multiplex PCR, and TCRdb holds only the in-frame ones, with some missing. The sample has around 300,000 clones; over 75% are singletons. Sequenced sample: peripheral blood. The receptor source for this set is a woman in her seventies with acute or convalescent COVID-19. Both conserved end residues are part of each CDR3. A D gene is named only where the DNA matches it firmly. Rows may omit the clone size; those that give it use once, few, many or a size class.

clone size	V gene	J gene	D gene	CDR3 protein	CDR3 DNA
NA	TRBV19	TRBJ1-6	NA	CASTDRNNSPLHF	TGTGCCAGTACGGACAGAAATAATTCACCCCTCCACTTT
NA	TRBV7-8	TRBJ2-1	TRBD2	CASSLSQRGEQFF	TGTGCCAGCAGCTTATCCCAGCGGGGGGAACAGTTCTTC
NA	TRBV9	TRBJ1-2	NA	CASSVASQGGYTF	TGTGCCAGCAGCGTAGCTTCCCAGGGTGGCTACACCTTC
NA	TRBV6-5	TRBJ2-1	TRBD2	CASSYQAGGRNEQFF	TGTGCCAGCAGTTACCAGGCGGGGGGGAGGAATGAGCAGTTCTTC
NA	TRBV6-5	TRBJ2-3	TRBD1	CASSYVTGGGDTQYF	TGTGCCAGCAGTTACGTGACAGGGGGAGGGGATACGCAGTATTTT
NA	TRBV13	TRBJ1-4	NA	CASSLIDGQGGARGEKLFF	TGTGCCAGCAGCTTAATCGACGGGCAGGGAGGGGCACGAGGAGAAAAACTGTTTTTT
NA	TRBV30	TRBJ1-4	TRBD1	CAWRATGGGEKLFF	TGTGCCTGGAGGGCCACAGGGGGCGGTGAAAAACTGTTTTTT
few	TRBV7-9	TRBJ1-2	NA	CASSLARGGYTF	TGTGCCAGCAGCTTAGCCCGGGGGGGCTACACCTTC
once	TRBV6-6	TRBJ2-7	NA	CASSLGRFRESHPYEQYF	TGTGCCAGCAGTCTAGGGAGGTTCAGGGAAAGCCATCCTTACGAGCAGTACTTC
NA	TRBV9	TRBJ2-1	NA	CASSPASGSRNEQFF	TGTGCCAGCAGCCCAGCGTCGGGGAGTCGCAATGAGCAGTTCTTC
NA	TRBV6-5	TRBJ1-1	TRBD1	CASRGQGWNTEAFF	TGTGCCAGCAGGGGACAGGGATGGAACACTGAAGCTTTCTTT
NA	TRBV4-1	TRBJ1-2	TRBD1	CASSHTGTGGFGYTF	TGCGCCAGCAGCCATACCGGGACAGGGGGCTTTGGCTACACCTTC
NA	TRBV29-1	TRBJ1-2	TRBD1	CSVEPGTGGVNYGYTF	TGCAGCGTTGAACCCGGGACAGGGGGAGTCAACTATGGCTACACCTTC
once	TRBV7-3	TRBJ2-2	TRBD2	CASSLTGGSEELFF	TGTGCCAGCAGCTTAACCGGGGGGTCGGAGGAGCTGTTTTTT
once	TRBV29-1	TRBJ1-1	NA	CSVQVGARAQTEAFF	TGCAGCGTCCAAGTTGGGGCCAGAGCCCAAACTGAAGCTTTCTTT
NA	TRBV5-4	TRBJ2-3	TRBD2	CASNSGGRTDTQYF	TGTGCCAGCAACTCGGGGGGGCGAACAGATACGCAGTATTTT
NA	TRBV5-6	TRBJ1-1	NA	CASSLDRINTEAFF	TGTGCCAGCAGCTTGGACAGAATCAACACTGAAGCTTTCTTT
many	TRBV10-3	TRBJ1-2	TRBD1	CAISELSGGYGYTF	TGTGCCATCAGTGAGTTGTCAGGGGGCTATGGCTACACCTTC